This TCR beta chain is drawn from a study of blood T cell repertoires in COVID-19. Germline CDR1 is SQVTM and CDR2 is ANQGSEA. CDR3 length: 13 amino acids. The V and J ends lost 6 bases and 0 bases respectively, with 11 bases between them. Source study methods: It was from reference gene primer amplification that nucleated cell counts were estimated. Profiling relied on immunoSEQ multiplex PCR, and the TCRdb table lists in-frame clones only, not all of them. That table supplies the V and J calls and clone size; D and trimming were determined from the DNA. Of approximately 260,000 clones in the sample, about nine tenths were seen once.

Input material: peripheral blood. This chain connects TRBV29-1 to TRBJ1-1, with a weak D call TRBD1 (6 bases). The receptor comes from a man between 45 and 60 years old with acute or convalescent COVID-19. The CDR3 loop reads CSVAGQMNTEAFF. Here the CDR3 DNA reads TGCAGCGTAGCCGGACAGATGAACACTGAAGCTTTCTTT.